This TCR beta chain derives from a study of cytomegalovirus exposure and HLA in healthy donors. Broader study findings: The tendency of first-cohort TCR clusters to co-occur in the roughly 130 validation repertoires emerged from a later analysis. Most TCRs appeared rarely, but some public TCRs recurred in many donors.

Losses at the gene ends were 8 bases for V and 9 bases for J; bases not matched to a gene: 14. This CDR3 contains 15 residues. The germline gives CDR1 KGHSH, CDR2 LQKENI. A word on this clone: Antigen unknown.

Assay used: immunoSEQ multiplex PCR; TCRdb lists only in-frame clones, some missing. Of around 70,000 clones listed, around 94% are singletons. This sequence originates from a young woman in good health and CMV-seropositive. The source material was PBMCs. The V and J genes are TRBV18 and TRBJ2-1; 9 bases map to TRBD1. The CDR3 loop reads CASASQGASPSEQFF. DNA of the CDR3: TGTGCCAGCGCTTCACAGGGGGCCTCACCTTCTGAGCAGTTCTTC.